This record covers a single T cell receptor beta chain. Its matching antigen is unknown. The assay was immunoSEQ multiplex PCR, and TCRdb's table has in-frame clones only and misses some. The repertoire includes 85,000 to 100,000 clones, roughly 90% of them detected once, and 0.069% sits in the top ten. The data were obtained in a study of graft-versus-host responses after intestinal transplantation. For the study at large: Transplantation in recipients was multivisceral, liver-intestinal, or isolated intestinal. Uniformly, recipients were administered anti-thymocyte globulin induction with subsequent tacrolimus and steroids for two to three years. Broader study findings: Some GvH clones appeared in ileal mucosa or blood before recipient bone marrow. Early post-transplant HvG declines showed an association with peak circulating GvH clone levels.

The V end was cut by 4 bases, the J end by 4 bases, with 11 bases between. Germline CDR1 and CDR2: SGHDT and YYEEEE. The length of the CDR3 is 14 residues. This TCR was sampled from a human donor who was the organ donor for an intestinal transplant. The V gene is TRBV5-6, the J gene TRBJ1-4; TRBD1 is a possible D gene (5 bases). The sequencing here drew on unstimulated CD8+ T cells sorted from spleen or lymph node cells, taken before transplant. CDR3 protein: CASSPTGDNEKLFF. The CDR3 nucleotides read TGTGCCAGCAGCCCAACAGGAGATAATGAAAAACTGTTTTTT. Full variable domain (remainder filled in from reference TRBV5-6 and TRBJ1-4): DAGVTQSPTHLIKTRGQQVTLRCSPKSGHDTVSWYQQALGQGPQFIFQYYEEEERQRGNFPDRFSGHQFPNYSSELNVNALLLGDSALYLCASSPTGDNEKLFFGSGTQLSVL.